The sequence of this T cell receptor (beta chain) was determined in a study of glioma-infiltrating T cells. About the research overall: Before surgery, glioma patients received dexamethasone for at most six days. Sequencing aimed for about 4.5- to 11-fold coverage of 950,000 to 1,000,000 peripheral T cells. Whole-study findings and limits: Above-expected tissue-blood divergence occurred in all gliomas, most in low-grade ones. Tissue and blood shared very few CDR3 sequences.

Amplification of TCR alpha and beta CDR3 regions from RNA used iRepertoire nested multiplex PCR. TCRdb used MiXCR to reprocess the multiplex PCR reads, holding one entry per CDR3 protein. The sample contains around 350,000 distinct CDR3 sequences, around 45% of which appear only once. Concerning this clonotype itself: What it recognizes is unknown.

This sequence was found in a human donor with low-grade glioma or glioblastoma, undergoing nonglioma brain surgery, or in good health (not recorded which). Sequenced material: glioma tissue, nonneoplastic brain tissue, or PBMCs (not recorded which).

CDR3 nucleotides: TGTGCCAGCAGCTTAGAGCGGGAGAGGGAGACCCAGTACTTC. It encodes CASSLERERETQYF. This chain connects TRBV7-9 to TRBJ2-5; 8 nucleotides agree with TRBD2. Per germline, CDR1 SEHNR and CDR2 FQNEAQ (reference sequence). The CDR3 runs 14 residues. After removal of 1 base from V and 5 bases from J, the junction contained 3 bases not matched to a gene.